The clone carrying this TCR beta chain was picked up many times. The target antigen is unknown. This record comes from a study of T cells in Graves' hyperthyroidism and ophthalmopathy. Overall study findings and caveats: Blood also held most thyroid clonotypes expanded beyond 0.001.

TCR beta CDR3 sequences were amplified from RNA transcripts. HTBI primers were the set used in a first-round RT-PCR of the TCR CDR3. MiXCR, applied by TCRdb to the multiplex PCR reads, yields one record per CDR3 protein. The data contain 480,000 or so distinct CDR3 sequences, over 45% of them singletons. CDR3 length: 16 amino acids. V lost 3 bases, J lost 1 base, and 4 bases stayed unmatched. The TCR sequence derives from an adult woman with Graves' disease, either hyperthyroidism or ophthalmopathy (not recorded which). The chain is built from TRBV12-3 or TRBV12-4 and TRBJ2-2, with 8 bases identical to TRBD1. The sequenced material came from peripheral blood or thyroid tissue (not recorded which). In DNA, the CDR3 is TGTGCCAGCAGTTTGGGACAGGCCCTGAACACCGGGGAGCTGTTTTTT. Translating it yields CASSLGQALNTGELFF.